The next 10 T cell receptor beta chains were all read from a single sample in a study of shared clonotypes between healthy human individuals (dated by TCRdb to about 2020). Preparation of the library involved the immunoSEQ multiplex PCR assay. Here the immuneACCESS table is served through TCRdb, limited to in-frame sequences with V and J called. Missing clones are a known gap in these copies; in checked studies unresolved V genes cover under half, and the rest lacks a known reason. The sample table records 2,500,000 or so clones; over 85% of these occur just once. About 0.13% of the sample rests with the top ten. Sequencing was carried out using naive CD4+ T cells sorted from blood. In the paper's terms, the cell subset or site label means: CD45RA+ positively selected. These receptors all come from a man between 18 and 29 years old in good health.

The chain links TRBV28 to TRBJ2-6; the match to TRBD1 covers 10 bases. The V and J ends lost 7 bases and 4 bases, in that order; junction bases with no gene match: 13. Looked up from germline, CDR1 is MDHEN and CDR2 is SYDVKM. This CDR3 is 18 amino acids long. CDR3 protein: CASTPSGQGVLGANVLTF. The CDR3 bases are TGTGCCAGCACCCCGTCCGGACAGGGGGTCCTCGGGGCCAACGTCCTGACTTTC.

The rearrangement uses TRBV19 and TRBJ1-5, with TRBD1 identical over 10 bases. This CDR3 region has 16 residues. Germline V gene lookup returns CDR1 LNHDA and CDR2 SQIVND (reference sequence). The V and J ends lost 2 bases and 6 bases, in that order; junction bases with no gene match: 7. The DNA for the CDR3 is TGTGCCAGTAGTATAATGGGGACAGGGGAAGGTCAGCCCCAGCATTTT. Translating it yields CASSIMGTGEGQPQHF.

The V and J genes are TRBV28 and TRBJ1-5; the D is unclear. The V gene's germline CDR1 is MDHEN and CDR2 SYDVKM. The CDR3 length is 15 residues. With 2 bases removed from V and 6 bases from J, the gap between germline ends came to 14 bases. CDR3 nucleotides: TGTGCCAGCAGTTTAAACGGACTGGGGAGTCAGCCCCAGCATTTT. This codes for CASSLNGLGSQPQHF. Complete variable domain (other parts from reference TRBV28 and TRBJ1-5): DVKVTQSSRYLVKRTGEKVFLECVQDMDHENMFWYRQDPGLGLRLIYFSYDVKMKEKGDIPEGYSVSREKKERFSLILESASTNQTSMYLCASSLNGLGSQPQHFGDGTRLSIL.

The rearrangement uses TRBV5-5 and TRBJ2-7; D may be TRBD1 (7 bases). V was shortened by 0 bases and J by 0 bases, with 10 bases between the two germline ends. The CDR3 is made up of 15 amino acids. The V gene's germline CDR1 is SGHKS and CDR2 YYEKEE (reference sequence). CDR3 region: CASSLGGTVSYEQYF. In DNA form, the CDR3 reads TGTGCCAGCAGCTTGGGCGGGACAGTCTCCTACGAGCAGTACTTC.

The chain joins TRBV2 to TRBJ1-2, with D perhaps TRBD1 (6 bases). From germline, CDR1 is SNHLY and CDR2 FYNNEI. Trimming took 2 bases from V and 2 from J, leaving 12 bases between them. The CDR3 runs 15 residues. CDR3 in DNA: TGTGCCAGCAGTGAATTTCCTACAGGGAACTATGGCTACACCTTC. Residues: CASSEFPTGNYGYTF. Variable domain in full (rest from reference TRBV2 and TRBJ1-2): EPEVTQTPSHQVTQMGQEVILRCVPISNHLYFYWYRQILGQKVEFLVSFYNNEISEKSEIFDDQFSVERPDGSNFTLKIRSTKLEDSAMYFCASSEFPTGNYGYTFGSGTRLTVV.

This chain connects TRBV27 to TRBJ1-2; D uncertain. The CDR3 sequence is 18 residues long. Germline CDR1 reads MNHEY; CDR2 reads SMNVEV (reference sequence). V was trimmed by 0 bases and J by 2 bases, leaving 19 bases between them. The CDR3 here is CASSLSALSSGRNYGYTF. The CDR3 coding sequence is TGTGCCAGCAGTTTATCCGCCCTTAGTAGTGGGCGGAACTATGGCTACACCTTC.

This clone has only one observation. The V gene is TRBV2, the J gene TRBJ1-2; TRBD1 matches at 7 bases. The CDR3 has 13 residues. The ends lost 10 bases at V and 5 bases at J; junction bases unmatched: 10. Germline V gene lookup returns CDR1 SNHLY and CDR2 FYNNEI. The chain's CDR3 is CATDQDRRYGYTF. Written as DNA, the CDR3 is TGTGCCACCGATCAGGACAGGCGTTATGGCTACACCTTC.

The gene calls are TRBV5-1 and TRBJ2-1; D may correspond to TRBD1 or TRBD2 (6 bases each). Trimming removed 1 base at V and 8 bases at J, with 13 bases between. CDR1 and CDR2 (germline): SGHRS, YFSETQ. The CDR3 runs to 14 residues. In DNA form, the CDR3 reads TGCGCCAGCAGCTTGTTCGGGGGCACGGATGAGCAGTTCTTC. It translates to CASSLFGGTDEQFF.

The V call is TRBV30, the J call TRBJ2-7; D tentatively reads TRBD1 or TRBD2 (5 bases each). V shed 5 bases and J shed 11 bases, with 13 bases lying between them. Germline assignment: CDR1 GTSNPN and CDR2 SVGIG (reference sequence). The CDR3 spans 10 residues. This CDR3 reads CAWGLGPEYF. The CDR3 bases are TGTGCCTGGGGGTTGGGACCCGAGTACTTC.

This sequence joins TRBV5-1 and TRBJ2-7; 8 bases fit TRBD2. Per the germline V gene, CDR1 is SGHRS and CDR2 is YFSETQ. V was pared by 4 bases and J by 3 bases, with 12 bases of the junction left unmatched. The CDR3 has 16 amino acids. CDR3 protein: CASSPNMTSVNYEQYF. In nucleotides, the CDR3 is TGCGCCAGCAGCCCTAACATGACTAGCGTGAACTACGAGCAGTACTTC. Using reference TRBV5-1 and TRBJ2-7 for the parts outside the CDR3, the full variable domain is KAGVTQTPRYLIKTRGQQVTLSCSPISGHRSVSWYQQTPGQGLQFLFEYFSETQRNKGNFPGRFSGRQFSNSRSEMNVSTLELGDSALYLCASSPNMTSVNYEQYFGPGTRLTVT.